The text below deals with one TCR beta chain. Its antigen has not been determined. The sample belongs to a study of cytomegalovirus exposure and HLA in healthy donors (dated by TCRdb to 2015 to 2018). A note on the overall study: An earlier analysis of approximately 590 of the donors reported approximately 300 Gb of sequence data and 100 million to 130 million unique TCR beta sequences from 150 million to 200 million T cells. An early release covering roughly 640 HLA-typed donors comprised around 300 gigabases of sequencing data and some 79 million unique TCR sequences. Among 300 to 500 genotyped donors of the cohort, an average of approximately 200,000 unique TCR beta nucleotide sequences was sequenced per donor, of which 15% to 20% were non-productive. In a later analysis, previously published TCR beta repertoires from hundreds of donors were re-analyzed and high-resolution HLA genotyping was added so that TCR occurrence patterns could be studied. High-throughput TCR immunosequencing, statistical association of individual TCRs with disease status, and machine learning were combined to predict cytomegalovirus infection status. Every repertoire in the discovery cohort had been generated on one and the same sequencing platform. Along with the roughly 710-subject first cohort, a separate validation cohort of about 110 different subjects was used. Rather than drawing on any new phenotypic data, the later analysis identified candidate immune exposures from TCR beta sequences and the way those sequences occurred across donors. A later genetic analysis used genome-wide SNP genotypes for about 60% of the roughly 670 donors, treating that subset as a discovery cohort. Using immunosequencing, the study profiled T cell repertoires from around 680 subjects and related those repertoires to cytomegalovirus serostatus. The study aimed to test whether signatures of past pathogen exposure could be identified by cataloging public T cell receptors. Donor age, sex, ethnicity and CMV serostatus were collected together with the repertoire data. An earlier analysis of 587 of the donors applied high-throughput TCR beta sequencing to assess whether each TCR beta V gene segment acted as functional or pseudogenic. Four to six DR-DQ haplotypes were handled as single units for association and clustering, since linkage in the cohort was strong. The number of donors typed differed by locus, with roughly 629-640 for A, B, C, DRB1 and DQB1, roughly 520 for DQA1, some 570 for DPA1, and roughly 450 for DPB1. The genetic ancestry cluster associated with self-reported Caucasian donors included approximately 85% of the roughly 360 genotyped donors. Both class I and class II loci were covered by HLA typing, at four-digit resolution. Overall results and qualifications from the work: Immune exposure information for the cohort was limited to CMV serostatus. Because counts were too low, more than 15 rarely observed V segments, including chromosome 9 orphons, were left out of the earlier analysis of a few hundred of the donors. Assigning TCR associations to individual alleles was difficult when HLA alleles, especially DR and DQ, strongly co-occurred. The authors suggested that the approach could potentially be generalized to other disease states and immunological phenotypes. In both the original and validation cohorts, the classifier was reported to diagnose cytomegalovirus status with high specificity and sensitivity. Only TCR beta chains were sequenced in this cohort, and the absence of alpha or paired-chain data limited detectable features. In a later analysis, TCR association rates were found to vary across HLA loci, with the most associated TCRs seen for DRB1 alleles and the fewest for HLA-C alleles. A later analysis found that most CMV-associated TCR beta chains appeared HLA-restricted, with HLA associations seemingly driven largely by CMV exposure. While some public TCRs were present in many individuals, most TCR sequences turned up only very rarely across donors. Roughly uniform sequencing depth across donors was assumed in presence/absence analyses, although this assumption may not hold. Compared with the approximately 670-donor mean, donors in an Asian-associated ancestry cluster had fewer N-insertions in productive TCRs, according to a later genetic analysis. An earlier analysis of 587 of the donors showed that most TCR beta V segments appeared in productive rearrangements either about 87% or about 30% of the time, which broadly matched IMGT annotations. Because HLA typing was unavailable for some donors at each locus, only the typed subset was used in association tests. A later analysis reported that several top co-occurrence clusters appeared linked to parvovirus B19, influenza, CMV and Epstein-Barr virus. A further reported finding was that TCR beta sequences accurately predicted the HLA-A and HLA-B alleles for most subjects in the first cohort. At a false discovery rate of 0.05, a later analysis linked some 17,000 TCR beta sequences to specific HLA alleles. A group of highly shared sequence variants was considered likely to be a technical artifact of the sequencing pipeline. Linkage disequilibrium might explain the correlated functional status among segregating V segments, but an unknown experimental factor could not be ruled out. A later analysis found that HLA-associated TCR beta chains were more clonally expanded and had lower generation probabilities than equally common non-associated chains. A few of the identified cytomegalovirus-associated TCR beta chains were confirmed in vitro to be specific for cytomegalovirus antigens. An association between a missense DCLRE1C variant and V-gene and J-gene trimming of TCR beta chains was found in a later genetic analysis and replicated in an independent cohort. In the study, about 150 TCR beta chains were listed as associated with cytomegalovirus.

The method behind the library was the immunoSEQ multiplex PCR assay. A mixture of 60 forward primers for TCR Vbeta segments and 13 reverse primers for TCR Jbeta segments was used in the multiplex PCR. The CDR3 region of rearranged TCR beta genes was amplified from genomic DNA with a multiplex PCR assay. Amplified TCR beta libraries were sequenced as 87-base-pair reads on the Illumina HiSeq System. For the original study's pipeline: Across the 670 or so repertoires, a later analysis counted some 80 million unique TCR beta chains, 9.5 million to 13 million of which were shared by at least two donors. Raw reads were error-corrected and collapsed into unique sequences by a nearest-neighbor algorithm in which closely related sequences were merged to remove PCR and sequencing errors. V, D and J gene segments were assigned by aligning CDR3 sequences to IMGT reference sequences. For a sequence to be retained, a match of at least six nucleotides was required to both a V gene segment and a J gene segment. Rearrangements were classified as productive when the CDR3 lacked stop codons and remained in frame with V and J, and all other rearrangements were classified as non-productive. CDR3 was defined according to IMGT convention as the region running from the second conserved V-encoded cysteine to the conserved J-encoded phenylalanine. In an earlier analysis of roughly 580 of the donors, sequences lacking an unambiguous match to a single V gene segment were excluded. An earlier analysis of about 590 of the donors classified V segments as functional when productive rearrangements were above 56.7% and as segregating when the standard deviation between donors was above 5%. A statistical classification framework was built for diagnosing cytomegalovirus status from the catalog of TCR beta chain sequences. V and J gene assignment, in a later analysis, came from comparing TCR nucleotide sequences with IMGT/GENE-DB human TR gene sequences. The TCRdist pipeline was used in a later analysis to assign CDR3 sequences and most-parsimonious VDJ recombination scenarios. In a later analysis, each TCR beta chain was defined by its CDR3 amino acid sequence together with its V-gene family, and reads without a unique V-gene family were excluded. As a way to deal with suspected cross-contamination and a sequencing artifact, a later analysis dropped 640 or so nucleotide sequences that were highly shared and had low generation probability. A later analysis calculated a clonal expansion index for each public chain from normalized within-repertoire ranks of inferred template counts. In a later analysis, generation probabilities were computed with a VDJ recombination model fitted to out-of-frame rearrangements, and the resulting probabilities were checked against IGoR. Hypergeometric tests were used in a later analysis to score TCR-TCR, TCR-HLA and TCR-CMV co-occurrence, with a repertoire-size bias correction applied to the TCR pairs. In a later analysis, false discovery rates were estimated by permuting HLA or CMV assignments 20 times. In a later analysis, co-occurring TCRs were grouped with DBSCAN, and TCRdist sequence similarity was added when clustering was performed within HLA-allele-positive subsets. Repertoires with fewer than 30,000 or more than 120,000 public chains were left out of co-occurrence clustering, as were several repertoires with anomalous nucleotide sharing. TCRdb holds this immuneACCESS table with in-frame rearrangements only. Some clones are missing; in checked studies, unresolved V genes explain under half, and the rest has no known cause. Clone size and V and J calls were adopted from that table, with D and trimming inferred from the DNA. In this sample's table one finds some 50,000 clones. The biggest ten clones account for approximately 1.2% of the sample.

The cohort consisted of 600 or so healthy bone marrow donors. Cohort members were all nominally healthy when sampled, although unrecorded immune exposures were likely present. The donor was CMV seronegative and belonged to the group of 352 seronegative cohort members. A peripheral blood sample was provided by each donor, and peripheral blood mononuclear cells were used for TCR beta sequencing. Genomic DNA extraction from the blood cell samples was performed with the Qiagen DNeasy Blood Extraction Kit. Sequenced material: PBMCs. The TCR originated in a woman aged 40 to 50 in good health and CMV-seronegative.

In nucleotides, the sequence is TGTGCCAGCACCCCCAGACAGGGAACCACTGAAGCTTTCTTT. This gives the protein CASTPRQGTTEAFF. The V and J genes are TRBV28 and TRBJ1-1, with 7 bases aligning to TRBD1. Based on the germline V gene, the CDR1 and CDR2 sequences are MDHEN and SYDVKM. V has 7 bases trimmed and J has 4 bases trimmed; junction bases matching no gene number 9. There are 14 amino acids in the CDR3, from cysteine to phenylalanine inclusive. The kept DNA is CDR3 alone, 42 bases in frame from the first base.